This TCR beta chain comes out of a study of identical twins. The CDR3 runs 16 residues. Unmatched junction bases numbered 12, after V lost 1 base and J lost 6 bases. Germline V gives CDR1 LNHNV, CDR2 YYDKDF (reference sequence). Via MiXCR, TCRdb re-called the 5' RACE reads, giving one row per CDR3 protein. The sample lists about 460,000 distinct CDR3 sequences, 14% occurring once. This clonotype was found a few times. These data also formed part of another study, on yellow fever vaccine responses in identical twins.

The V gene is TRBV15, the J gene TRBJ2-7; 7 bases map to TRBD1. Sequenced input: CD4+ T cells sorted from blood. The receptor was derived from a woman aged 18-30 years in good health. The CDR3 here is CATSRGEGTESFEQYF. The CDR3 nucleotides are TGTGCCACCAGCAGAGGAGAGGGGACAGAGAGCTTCGAGCAGTACTTC.